This T cell receptor beta chain was retrieved from a study of cytomegalovirus exposure and HLA in healthy donors. Trimming cost V 0 bases and J 1 base, with 9 bases left between them. Germline V gene lookup returns CDR1 KGHSH and CDR2 LQKENI. This CDR3 has 15 residues. Vbeta (60) and Jbeta (13) primers were used in the PCR. Sequenced by immunoSEQ multiplex PCR; TCRdb stores in-frame clones only, minus some. The data include around 57,000 clones; the top ten clones carry approximately 9.9%. The origin of this receptor is a woman between 50 and 59 years old in good health and CMV-seropositive. Source material: PBMCs. The V and J genes are TRBV18 and TRBJ2-5; D may be TRBD2 (7 bases). CDR3 coding DNA: TGTGCCAGCTCACCACCTGGGGGGGCCCAAGAGACCCAGTACTTC. This translates into CASSPPGGAQETQYF.